This TCR beta chain was recovered during a study of blood T cell repertoires in COVID-19. Study background: Italy, Spain and the United States were the sources of the convalescent and acute COVID-19 samples. PBMCs, B-cell-depleted T cells, or T cells were the source of the cDNA or gDNA that made up the material.

Original data processing: How many nucleated cells were present was estimated from reference gene primer amplification. Generated by immunoSEQ multiplex PCR, the TCRdb table keeps only in-frame clones and is missing some. The V and J calls and clone size were taken over from that table, and D and trimming were inferred from the DNA. The sample consists of 45,000 to 50,000 clones, approximately 85% of them appearing once. CDR1 is SGHTA, CDR2 FQGNSA, per germline. V gave up 1 base and J gave up 7 bases, with 8 bases separating them. CDR3 length equals 13 residues. This chain uses TRBV7-2 with TRBJ2-1; no reliable D call. The receptor was isolated from a man aged 40-50 years with acute or convalescent COVID-19. The source material was peripheral blood. The CDR3 DNA sequence: TGTGCCAGCAGCTTAGGCACTCATAATGAGCAGTTCTTC. This encodes CASSLGTHNEQFF.